Detailed here is one T cell receptor beta chain. All the donors were Caucasian adults who lived in Nashville, Tennessee. Per the authors' pipeline: Filtering differed for immunoSEQ, which gave only junction sequences without quality scores. Sequenced by immunoSEQ multiplex PCR; TCRdb stores in-frame clones only, minus some. V and J calls and clone size are copied from that table; D and trimming were computed from the DNA. The data contain around 1,100,000 clones, 70% to 80% of them singletons. The entry originates in a study of shared clonotypes between healthy human individuals. Across the whole study: Aged between 18 and 49, the donors were two women and three men.

CDR3 length: 11 amino acids. Looked up from germline, CDR1 is MNHEY and CDR2 is SVGAGI. With 5 bases removed from V and 6 bases from J, the gap between germline ends came to 8 bases. The TCR sequence derives from a man between 18 and 35 years old in good health. Some clones in this sample may be carry-over from other donors' samples. The rearrangement links TRBV6-5 to TRBJ2-7; no reliable D call. The sample was memory CD4+ T cells from PBMCs. Subset defined: CD45RA-negative fraction. CDR3 nucleotides: TGTGCCAGCAGTGAATCTGGCGAGCAGTACTTC. It translates to CASSESGEQYF.